This T cell receptor beta chain was identified during a study of blood T cell repertoires in COVID-19. Study context: Some COVID-19 samples were acute and others convalescent; all came from the United States, Italy and Spain. PBMCs, B-cell-depleted T cells, or T cells provided the cDNA or gDNA that made up the material.

This table comes from immunoSEQ multiplex PCR, and its TCRdb copy is limited to in-frame clones, with some not included. There are approximately 23,000 clones in the sample; less than 95% occur only once, and 2.5% to 3% lies in the top ten. V lost 5 bases and J 4 bases, leaving 15 bases between the germline ends. The length of the CDR3 is 15 residues. The germline gives CDR1 MNHEY, CDR2 SMNVEV (reference sequence). The receptor's source is a man between 65 and 80 years old with acute or convalescent COVID-19. The sample taken for sequencing was peripheral blood. This chain connects TRBV27 to TRBJ2-1; D gene uncertain. DNA of the CDR3: TGTGCCAGCAGTCCCCTCGACGGAGCATACAATGAGCAGTTCTTC. Protein: CASSPLDGAYNEQFF.